This T cell receptor (beta chain) was sequenced for a study of blood T cell repertoires in COVID-19. Study-wide background: Samples taken during acute and convalescent COVID-19 were collected in the United States, Italy and Spain. The cDNA or gDNA used as material had been derived from T cells, B-cell-depleted T cells, or PBMCs.

The germline CDR1 and CDR2 sequences are MNHEY and SVGEGT. The CDR3 is 14 residues long. Trimming removed 5 bases at V and 5 bases at J, with 15 bases between. This clone was seen more than once but under ten times. Per the original data handling: Estimates of nucleated cell counts were drawn from the amplification of reference gene primers. Clones were read by immunoSEQ multiplex PCR, and TCRdb kept only the in-frame ones, dropping some. Clone size and the V and J calls come from that table; the DNA yielded D and trimming. Here the sample spans 120,000 or so clones, 80% being singletons. Sequencing was carried out using peripheral blood. The sequence was obtained from a man aged 60 to 75 with active or convalescent COVID-19. This rearrangement joins TRBV6-2 or TRBV6-3 to TRBJ2-5; no firm D call. CDR3 sequence: CASSHGSLEETQYF. CDR3 DNA sequence: TGTGCCAGCAGTCACGGGTCGCTAGAGGAGACCCAGTACTTC.